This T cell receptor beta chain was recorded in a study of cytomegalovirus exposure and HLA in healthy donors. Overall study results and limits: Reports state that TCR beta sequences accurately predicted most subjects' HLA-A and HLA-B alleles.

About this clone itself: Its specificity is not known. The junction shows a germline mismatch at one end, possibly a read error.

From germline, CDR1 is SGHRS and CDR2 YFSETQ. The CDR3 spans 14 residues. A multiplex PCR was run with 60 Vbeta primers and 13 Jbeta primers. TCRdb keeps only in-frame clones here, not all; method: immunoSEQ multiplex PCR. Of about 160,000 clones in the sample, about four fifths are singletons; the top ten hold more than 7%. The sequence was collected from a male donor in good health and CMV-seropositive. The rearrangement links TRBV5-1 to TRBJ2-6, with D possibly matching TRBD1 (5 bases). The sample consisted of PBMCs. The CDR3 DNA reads TGCGCCAGCAGCTTCGCGTCTGGGGCCAACGGCCTGACTTTC. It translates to CASSFASGANGLTF.